The T cell receptor (beta chain) described here comes from a study of PD-1 blockade in classical Hodgkin lymphoma. This clone has only one observation. Method: immunoSEQ multiplex PCR; TCRdb's copy keeps in-frame clones and lacks some. In the table there are roughly 92,000 clones, about nine tenths of which are singletons. Germline CDR1 and CDR2: SGHRS and YFSETQ. V lost 2 bases and J 0 bases, leaving 9 bases between the germline ends. The length of the CDR3 is 15 residues. No patient escaped relapse after autologous stem cell transplantation, and brentuximab vedotin exposure varied. Complete response, partial response or progressive disease constituted the best response categories observed.

This sequence was found in a human donor with classical Hodgkin lymphoma. V is TRBV5-1 and J is TRBJ2-1, with TRBD2 as a possible D gene (6 bases). Here the sequenced sample was peripheral blood mononuclear cells (PBMCs), taken at baseline. The chain's CDR3 is CASSFGGSSYNEQFF. In DNA, the CDR3 is TGCGCCAGCAGCTTCGGGGGTAGCTCCTACAATGAGCAGTTCTTC.